The clone carrying this T cell receptor beta chain has a count of ten or more. Its antigen is not identified. This sample is part of a study of T cells after yellow fever vaccination. For the study at large: In the case of low-cell-number fractions, SMART-Seq v4 Ultra Low Input was used for preparation. Points from the study as a whole: The booster saw the reappearance of most primary-vaccination clones (around 96% CD4, 88% CD8). Some clonotypes were seen in both the CD4 and the CD8 compartments. These made up a small share and likely arose from convergent recombination. High-abundance clonotypes from the bulk population could contaminate FACS-sorted repertoires.

Germline V gene lookup returns CDR1 MDHEN and CDR2 SYDVKM. Deletions cut 6 bases from V and 1 base from J, with 22 bases between. CDR3 length: 18 residues. Each CDR3 protein is one row after TCRdb ran MiXCR on the 5' RACE reads. Among 150,000 to 200,000 distinct CDR3 sequences listed, approximately 6.2% were seen once. Source: CD4+ T cells sorted from PBMCs, taken on the day of the first yellow fever vaccination. The rearrangement uses TRBV28 and TRBJ1-5; weak D call: TRBD1 (5 bases). The sequence derives from a man in his late teens or twenties who received the YFV17D yellow fever vaccine. CDR3 sequence (DNA): TGTGCCAGCAGCGAGTTTGCGGGCTACCGGGACAGCAATCAGCCCCAGCATTTT. The encoded protein is CASSEFAGYRDSNQPQHF. Complete variable domain (other parts from reference TRBV28 and TRBJ1-5): DVKVTQSSRYLVKRTGEKVFLECVQDMDHENMFWYRQDPGLGLRLIYFSYDVKMKEKGDIPEGYSVSREKKERFSLILESASTNQTSMYLCASSEFAGYRDSNQPQHFGDGTRLSIL.